Reported below is one T cell receptor (beta chain). A read error is likely, as this CDR3 ends without the conserved phenylalanine or tryptophan. The DNA is left out, because the CDR3 cannot be placed on it with certainty; the CDR3 is given as TCRdb lists it. MiXCR, run by TCRdb on the PCR reads, gives a single entry per CDR3 protein. The sample has just over 15,000 distinct CDR3 sequences, 45% to 50% seen once; the top ten hold around 15%. This sample was included in a study of tumor-infiltrating lymphocytes in oesophageal squamous cell carcinoma. From germline, CDR1 is MDHEN and CDR2 SYDVKM. Both ends counted, the CDR3 spans 18 residues.

The sequencing input was esophageal tumor tissue. The TCR originated in a male donor with esophageal squamous cell carcinoma. The chain recombines TRBV28 with TRBJ2-5; the tabulated D call, TRBD1, remains unverified against the DNA. The CDR3: CASSLRPGRANYGYTFGS.